This note documents a single TCR beta chain sequence. The conserved final phenylalanine or tryptophan is absent from the CDR3, which likely points to a read error. The DNA is omitted, as the CDR3 cannot be located on it reliably, and the CDR3 follows TCRdb's listing. The record originates from a study of T cells after somatic rescue of genetic block. Measured with immunoSEQ multiplex PCR; TCRdb has only the in-frame clones, and not every one. The sample has 55,000 or so clones, around 96% seen once; the top ten hold approximately 0.07%. The CDR3 spans 11 amino acids, including both terminal residues. CDR1 SEHNR and CDR2 FQNEAQ come from the germline V gene (reference sequence).

The chain joins TRBV7-9 to TRBJ1-4; the table's TRBD1 call for D was not verified on the DNA. The source material was peripheral blood mononuclear cells (PBMCs). The receptor comes from a child under two years old. The CDR3 is CASSLFPGGTN.